This T cell receptor beta chain was sequenced during a study of cytomegalovirus exposure and HLA in healthy donors. For the study at large: Within an early data release were 85 million or so unique TCRs drawn from HLA-typed donors.

Germline V lookup: CDR1 MDHEN, CDR2 SYDVKM. CDR3 size: 16 residues. V dropped 2 bases and J dropped 3 bases, with 14 bases sitting between them. This clone is a singleton in its sample. Antigen: not known. Regarding the study as a whole: Some V segments, TRBV6-2 and TRBV6-3 among them, were indistinguishable and were therefore excluded. There were 150 or so TCR beta chains listed as cytomegalovirus-associated.

13 Jbeta primers and 60 Vbeta primers were used for the PCR. Profiled with immunoSEQ multiplex PCR; TCRdb holds only in-frame clones, not every one. This table has roughly 150,000 clones, nearly 80% appearing once. This TCR was sampled from a man aged 25-45 years in good health and CMV-seronegative. This chain connects TRBV28 to TRBJ2-1; D may be TRBD2 (5 bases). Sequencing was performed on PBMCs. The CDR3 nucleotides read TGTGCCAGCAGTTTAATGTGGGGTGGGAGCTACAATGAGCAGTTCTTC. It specifies CASSLMWGGSYNEQFF.